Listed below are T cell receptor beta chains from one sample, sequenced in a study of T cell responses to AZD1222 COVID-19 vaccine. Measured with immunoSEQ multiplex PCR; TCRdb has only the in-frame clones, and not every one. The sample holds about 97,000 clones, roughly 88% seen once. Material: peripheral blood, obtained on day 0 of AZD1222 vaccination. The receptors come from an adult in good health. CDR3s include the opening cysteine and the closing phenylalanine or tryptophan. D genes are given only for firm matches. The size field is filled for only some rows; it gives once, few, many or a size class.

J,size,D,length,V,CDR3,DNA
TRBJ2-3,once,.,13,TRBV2,CASEIPGTDTQYF,TGTGCCAGCGAAATCCCAGGAACAGATACGCAGTATTTT
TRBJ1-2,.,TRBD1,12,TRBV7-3,CASSSGQGDYTF,TGTGCCAGCAGCTCTGGACAGGGAGACTACACCTTC
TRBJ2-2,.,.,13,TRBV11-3,CASSPPSSGELFF,TGTGCCAGCAGCCCCCCGAGCTCCGGGGAGCTGTTTTTT
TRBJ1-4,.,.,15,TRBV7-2,CASSLAMRRNEKLFF,TGTGCCAGCAGCTTAGCGATGAGGAGGAATGAAAAACTGTTTTTT
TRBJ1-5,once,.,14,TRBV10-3,CAISEQVTGQPQHF,TGTGCCATCAGTGAACAGGTAACGGGTCAGCCCCAGCATTTT
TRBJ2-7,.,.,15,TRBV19,CASSIDGYRGSEQYF,TGTGCCAGTAGTATAGACGGGTATCGGGGAAGCGAGCAGTACTTC
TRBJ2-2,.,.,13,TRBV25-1,CASSDPGAEELFF,TGTGCCAGCAGTGATCCCGGGGCAGAGGAGCTGTTTTTT
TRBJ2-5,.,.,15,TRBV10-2,CASKGAGGIIETQYF,TGCGCCAGCAAGGGGGCGGGGGGAATCATAGAGACCCAGTACTTC
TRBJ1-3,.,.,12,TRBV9,CASSSNLNTIYF,TGTGCCAGCAGCTCCAACCTAAACACCATATATTTT
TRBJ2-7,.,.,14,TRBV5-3,CARSSDWRGHEQYF,TGTGCCAGAAGCTCGGACTGGCGGGGCCACGAGCAGTACTTC
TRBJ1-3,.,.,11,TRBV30,CACQRGNTIYF,TGTGCCTGTCAGCGGGGAAACACCATATATTTT
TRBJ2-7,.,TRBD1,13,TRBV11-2,CASTDRASYEQYF,TGTGCCAGCACCGACAGGGCCTCCTACGAGCAGTACTTC
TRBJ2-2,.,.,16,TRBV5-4,CASSLDSDRNTGELFF,TGTGCCAGCAGCTTGGATTCGGACAGAAACACCGGGGAGCTGTTTTTT
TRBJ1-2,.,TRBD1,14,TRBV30,CAWSGNNRGGGYTF,TGTGCCTGGAGTGGTAACAACAGGGGTGGTGGCTACACCTTC
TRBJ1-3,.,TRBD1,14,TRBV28,CASSVQGVRNTIYF,TGTGCCAGCAGCGTACAGGGGGTGAGAAACACCATATATTTT
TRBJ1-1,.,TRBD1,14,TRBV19,CASSLTGGGTEAFF,TGTGCCAGTAGTCTGACAGGGGGTGGCACTGAAGCTTTCTTT
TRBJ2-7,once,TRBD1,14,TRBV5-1,CASSLGDRPYEQYF,TGCGCCAGCAGCTTGGGGGACAGACCCTACGAGCAGTACTTC
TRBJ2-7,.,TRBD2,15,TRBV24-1,CATSDSGLGAYEQYF,TGTGCCACCAGTGACTCGGGACTAGGCGCCTACGAGCAGTACTTC